The text below deals with one T cell receptor (beta chain). Authors' methods: Estimation of nucleated cell counts was performed using reference gene primer amplification. The table came from immunoSEQ multiplex PCR; TCRdb's copy has only in-frame clones and leaves some out. D and trimming come from the DNA, and the V and J calls and clone size come from that table. The sample carries roughly 240,000 clones, around 88% recorded once. The CDR3 has 15 residues. Germline V gene data show CDR1 as SNHLY and CDR2 as FYNNEI. V was shortened by 2 bases and J by 4 bases, with 15 bases between the two germline ends. These data come from a study of blood T cell repertoires in COVID-19.

V and J are TRBV2 and TRBJ2-7; D possibly corresponds to TRBD2 (7 bases). This sequence originates from a woman older than 75 with COVID-19, enrolled during active disease. Sequenced input: peripheral blood. This CDR3 reads CASSESRGATYEQYF. CDR3 nucleotide sequence: TGTGCCAGCAGTGAAAGCCGGGGGGCGACTTACGAGCAGTACTTC.